Below, 7 T cell receptor beta chains from the same sample are listed, as sequenced in a study of identical twins. Via MiXCR, TCRdb re-called the 5' RACE reads, giving one row per CDR3 protein. The sample lists under 1 million distinct CDR3 sequences; over 9% were seen once. These same data were also listed under a study on yellow fever vaccine responses in identical twins.

Sequenced input: PBMCs. The receptors here all came from a woman younger than 30 in good health.

The V and J genes are TRBV3-1 and TRBJ2-1, with D unresolved. This CDR3 is built from 11 residues. The germline V gene has CDR1 LGHDT and CDR2 YNNKEL (reference sequence). Trimming took 7 bases from V and 5 from J, leaving 6 bases between them. CDR3 sequence: CASTRNNEQFF. The CDR3 nucleotides read TGTGCCAGCACTCGTAACAATGAGCAGTTCTTC.

The chain employs TRBV12-3 or TRBV12-4 and TRBJ1-2, with no clear D. V lost 6 bases to trimming and J lost 4 bases, with 18 bases between them. This CDR3 has 15 residues. The CDR3 region is CASSTPLPGIYGYTF. The CDR3, as DNA: TGTGCCAGCAGCACACCGCTGCCGGGTATCTATGGCTACACCTTC.

This clonotype was counted a few times. The V call is TRBV20-1, the J call TRBJ2-1; 10 bases align to TRBD2. The length of the CDR3 is 15 residues. The J segment lost 8 bases and the V segment lost 5 bases, leaving 12 bases of the junction unmatched. The germline gives CDR1 DFQATT, CDR2 SNEGSKA (reference sequence). DNA of the CDR3: TGCAGTGCTCCCCCTATGGTAGCGGGAGGTGATGAGCAGTTCTTC. It translates to CSAPPMVAGGDEQFF.

This chain uses TRBV3-1 with TRBJ1-1, with 7 bases that match TRBD1. Losses at the gene ends were 6 bases for V and 7 bases for J; bases not matched to a gene: 8. In germline, CDR1 is LGHDT, CDR2 YNNKEL (reference sequence). The CDR3 spans 13 residues. The CDR3 protein is CASSRDRVGEAFF. As DNA, the CDR3 is TGTGCCAGCAGTCGCGACAGGGTGGGTGAAGCTTTCTTT.

The J gene is TRBJ1-2, the V gene TRBV5-1; no reliable D call. V was pared by 5 bases and J by 5 bases, with 19 bases between. The CDR3 consists of 15 residues. Germline CDR1 SGHRS, CDR2 YFSETQ. CDR3 sequence (DNA): TGCGCCAGCAGTGAATCAACGGATTCTGGTTATGGCTACACCTTC. Translation gives CASSESTDSGYGYTF.

This clonotype was detected only a few times. V gene TRBV25-1 combines with J gene TRBJ2-1, with no clear D. CDR3 length: 12 amino acids. CDR1 MGHDK and CDR2 SYGVNS come from the germline V gene. V lost 8 bases and J 1 base, leaving 6 bases between the germline ends. The CDR3 reads CASRFSYNEQFF. CDR3 in DNA: TGTGCCAGCCGGTTTTCCTACAATGAGCAGTTCTTC.

J is TRBJ2-3 and V is TRBV5-4, with D hard to call. This CDR3 has 19 residues. V dropped 0 bases and J dropped 0 bases, with 20 bases sitting between them. Per the germline V gene, CDR1 is SGHNT and CDR2 is YYREEE (reference sequence). For the CDR3, the DNA is TGTGCCAGCAGCTTGGACCACTGGCCACTCGGTAGGAGCACAGATACGCAGTATTTT. Translating gives CASSLDHWPLGRSTDTQYF.